The source of this T cell receptor beta chain is a study of blood T cell repertoires in COVID-19. Across the study: The samples span acute and convalescent COVID-19 from the United States, Italy and Spain.

The data were produced by immunoSEQ multiplex PCR, yet TCRdb's version contains in-frame clones alone and is incomplete. The sample carries 140,000 or so clones, about 90% recorded once. The CDR3 has 17 residues. Trimming removed 1 base from V and 2 bases from J, with 18 bases in between. Germline assignment: CDR1 LNHDA and CDR2 SQIVND (reference sequence). The sequenced sample consisted of peripheral blood. The TCR comes from a woman aged 45 to 65 with acute or convalescent COVID-19. The chain has TRBV19 and TRBJ2-7; perhaps TRBD2 as D (6 bases). This CDR3 reads CASSIAVLAAAPYEQYF. The CDR3 DNA follows: TGTGCCAGTAGTATAGCGGTACTAGCTGCGGCTCCCTACGAGCAGTACTTC.